Included here is one T cell receptor beta chain sequence, with context. This clonotype was recorded many times. Its antigen is not yet known. There are no base qualities to consult, and no much larger clone falls within one base. According to the study, the label for this sample's time point signals: newly diagnosed GD, antithyroid drugs for less than 3 months. For both TCR sequencing and RNA sequencing, RNA was extracted from PBMCs using TRIzol. The diagnosis of Graves' disease followed American Thyroid Association guidelines. Patients were recruited from an endocrinology department in Xi'an, China. Each patient gave about 10 milliliters of peripheral blood, collected in an EDTA anticoagulant tube. PBMCs were isolated by Ficoll Paque Plus density gradient separation without further T cell sorting. An Agilent 2100 Bioanalyzer and agarose gel were used to assess RNA quality, and a NanoDrop 2000 was used to measure RNA concentration.

This specimen comes from a study of regulatory T cells in long-lasting Graves disease (dated by TCRdb to the early 2020s). About the investigation overall: In the newly diagnosed Graves' disease group, patients had been taking antithyroid drugs for less than 3 months. The study was registered as a clinical trial and conducted in China. Patients with persistent Graves' disease were compared with patients with newly diagnosed Graves' disease using TCR sequencing and RNA sequencing of peripheral blood. TCR sequencing covered some 13 persistent and about 20 newly diagnosed Graves' disease patients, about 35 samples in total.

Per the germline V gene, SGHAT is the CDR1 and FQNNGV is the CDR2. The CDR3 has 17 amino acids, counting the end cysteine and phenylalanine. The retained sequence is limited to the CDR3, 51 bases, with the frame set at the first base. V lost 6 bases and J lost 4 bases; the stretch between them is 24 bases long. Overall results and qualifications from the work: Persistent patients shared more public clonotypes among themselves (around 2,500) than newly diagnosed patients did (about 1,000). Persistent disease showed preferential use of TRBV28, TRBJ1-2 and TRBJ2-5, whereas newly diagnosed disease favored TRBV20-1 and TRBJ2-1. Compared with newly diagnosed patients, persistent Graves' disease patients had lower TCR Shannon entropy and fewer highly expanded clones, which suggests clonal expansion. Because the primary lesion, thyroid tissue, could not be accessed, the study looked at peripheral blood alone. The authors acknowledged the small sample size as a limitation that may reduce accuracy. Sequencing and analysis were restricted to the TCR beta chain.

Library creation used multiplex PCR. TCRdb lists the instrument as Illumina HiSeq 4000. To build TCR beta libraries, CDR3 regions were amplified by Arm-PCR using iRepertoire HTBI primers. Gel purification was performed on PCR products prior to sequencing. On the authors' methods: Gene usage analysis of CDR3 amino acid clonotypes used the approximately 62 TRBV and 11 to 15 TRBJ segments found across samples. COPE and FqMerger were used to merge the filtered high-quality paired reads into contigs. BLAST was used to align contigs to IMGT TRBV, TRBD and TRBJ reference genes, and CDR3 was defined according to IMGT. Highly expanded clones were defined as clonotypes with a frequency above 0.1%. Shannon entropy was used to measure repertoire diversity, and the Gini coefficient was used to measure V-J evenness. Public clonotypes were defined as clonotypes shared by more than one individual. The public sequencing data were trimmed at Q25 with fastp and processed into clonotypes with MiXCR by TCRdb, which kept only in-frame beta chains. Rows are combined by CDR3 protein, so each entry shows the most common genes and DNA. What appears here as the V and J calls and clone size reflects TCRdb's work, not the paper's. The sample table contains some 500,000 distinct CDR3 sequences; only one count was recorded for 16% of them. The biggest ten clones account for around a quarter of the sample.

These data are also associated with another study on T cells in Graves' hyperthyroidism and ophthalmopathy. The second study reports: Stable Graves' hyperthyroidism was defined as no progression to ophthalmopathy during 18 months of follow-up. Hyperthyroidism patients were aged 18 to 65 years and newly diagnosed, with disease duration of less than 2 months. Exclusion was applied to patients with uncontrolled infections, other autoimmune diseases, pregnancy or lactation. Diagnoses relied on clinical symptoms, serum thyroxine and TRAb, thyroid ultrasound and orbital computed tomography. The TCR CDR3 was subjected to a first round of RT-PCR using the HTBI primer set and the Qiagen OneStep RT-PCR kit. Most expanded thyroid clonotypes (frequency above 0.001) were also detected in blood, suggesting blood repertoires may reflect thyroid immune responses. A model built on a 13 V-J signature distinguished ophthalmopathy from stable hyperthyroidism, reaching around 87% sensitivity and under 84% specificity in cross-validation and 80%/75% in testing. During validation, the model predicted progression to ophthalmopathy a median of roughly six months ahead of onset, with around 71% sensitivity and more than 72% specificity. A discovery cohort of about 95 patients, 43 with Graves' ophthalmopathy and 57 with stable Graves' hyperthyroidism, was used to find distinguishing TCR V-J signatures. An independent validation cohort of under 20 hyperthyroidism patients and 17 patients who later progressed to ophthalmopathy tested prospective prediction of ophthalmopathy. For training and testing, the approximately 92 patients in the discovery cohort were randomly divided in a 7:3 ratio. Thyroid tissue and blood T-cell repertoires from six Graves' hyperthyroidism patients were also compared in the study. Following sampling, methimazole starting at 30 mg daily was given to hyperthyroidism patients, and high-dose intravenous methylprednisolone was given to ophthalmopathy patients. A second multiplex PCR round built the libraries, followed by size selection and purification. The libraries were sequenced on an Illumina HiSeq2000 using paired-end 100 bp reads. SOAPnuke was used to process the raw data, removing reads that contained adapters or uncalled bases, had a mean Phred below 15, or lacked an exact match to the constant primer or identifier. COPE v1.2.5 was used to merge the high-quality paired reads, and each unique nucleotide sequence was defined as a clonotype. MiTCR v1.1 was used to align the clonotypes against IMGT TRBV, TRBD and TRBJ reference segments. The analysis was restricted to V-J combinations with a frequency above 0.0001, which together covered just over 98% of the repertoires. The TCS score was defined as the ratio of F50 (clonal expansion) to E x V (chaos), calculated using BLOSUM62-based TCRdist between CDR3 peptides within each V-J. Welch's t-statistics and random forest reduced fewer than 600 V-J features to 10 to 15, which were used in a naive Bayes classifier (R e1071). No statistical method was used to fix the sample size in advance, and group allocation was not hidden from the investigators. According to the paper, TCR Vbeta CDR3 sequencing was carried out on about 140 peripheral blood samples, which came from 40 to 45 ophthalmopathy, about 75 hyperthyroidism and around 17 progressor patients.

The sample consisted of peripheral blood mononuclear cells (PBMCs), taken at new diagnosis, from a patient treated with antithyroid drugs. The sequence links TRBV11-2 to TRBJ2-5; TRBD2 is a possible D gene, resting on 6 matching bases. This sequence was found in a middle-aged woman with Graves disease. Donor details come from another sample of the same person, matched by shared clones. The DNA reads as follows: TGTGCCAGCAGGATAAGTGGAGGAGGGCGGGTGCGAGAGACCCAGTACTTC. It is translated as CASRISGGGRVRETQYF.